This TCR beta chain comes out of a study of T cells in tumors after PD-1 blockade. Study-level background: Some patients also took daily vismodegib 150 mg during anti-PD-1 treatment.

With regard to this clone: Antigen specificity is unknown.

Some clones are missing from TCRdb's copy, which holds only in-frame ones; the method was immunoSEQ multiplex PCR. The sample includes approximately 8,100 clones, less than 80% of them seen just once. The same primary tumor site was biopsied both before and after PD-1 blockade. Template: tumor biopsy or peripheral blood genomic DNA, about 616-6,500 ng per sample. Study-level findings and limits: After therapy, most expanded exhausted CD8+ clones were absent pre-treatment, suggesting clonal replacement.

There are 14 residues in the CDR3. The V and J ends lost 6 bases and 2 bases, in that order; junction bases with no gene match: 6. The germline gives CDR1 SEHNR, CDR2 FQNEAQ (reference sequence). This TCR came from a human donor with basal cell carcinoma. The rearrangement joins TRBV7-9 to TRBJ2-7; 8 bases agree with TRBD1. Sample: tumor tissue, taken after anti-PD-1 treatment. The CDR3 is CASSGTGYTYEQYF. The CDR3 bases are TGTGCCAGCAGTGGGACAGGCTATACCTACGAGCAGTACTTC.